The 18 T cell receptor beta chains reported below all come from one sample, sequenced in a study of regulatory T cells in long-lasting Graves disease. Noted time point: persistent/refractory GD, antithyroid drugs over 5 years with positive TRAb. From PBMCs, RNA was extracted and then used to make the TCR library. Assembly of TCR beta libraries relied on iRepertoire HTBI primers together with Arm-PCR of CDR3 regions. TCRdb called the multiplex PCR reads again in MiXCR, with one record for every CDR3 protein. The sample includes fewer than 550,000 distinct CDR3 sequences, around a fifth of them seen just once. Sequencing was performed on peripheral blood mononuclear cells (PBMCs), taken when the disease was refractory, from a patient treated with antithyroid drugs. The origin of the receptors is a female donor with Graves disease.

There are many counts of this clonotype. The CDR3 is CATSRTGGLSGANVLTF. The CDR3 nucleotides are TGTGCCACCAGCAGGACAGGGGGCTTATCTGGGGCCAACGTCCTGACTTTC. The chain has TRBV15 and TRBJ2-6; 10 bases match TRBD1. Germline V gives CDR1 LNHNV, CDR2 YYDKDF (reference sequence). V lost 3 bases and J lost 1; bases outside the gene matches: 3. This CDR3 comprises 17 residues.

The CDR3 DNA reads as TGTGCCAGCAGTTTTCGAGGGCCCCCCGGGACTGAAGCTTTCTTT. The encoded protein is CASSFRGPPGTEAFF. The rearrangement links TRBV28 to TRBJ1-1; no definite D call. This CDR3 spans 15 amino acids. Germline CDR1 reads MDHEN; CDR2 reads SYDVKM. V dropped 3 bases and J dropped 5 bases, with 16 bases sitting between them.

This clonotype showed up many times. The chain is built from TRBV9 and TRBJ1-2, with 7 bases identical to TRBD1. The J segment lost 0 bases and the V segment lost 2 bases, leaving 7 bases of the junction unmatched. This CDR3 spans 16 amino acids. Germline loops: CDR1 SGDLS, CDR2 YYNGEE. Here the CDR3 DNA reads TGTGCCAGCAGCGTTGGGACAGCGATAGCTAACTATGGCTACACCTTC. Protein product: CASSVGTAIANYGYTF.

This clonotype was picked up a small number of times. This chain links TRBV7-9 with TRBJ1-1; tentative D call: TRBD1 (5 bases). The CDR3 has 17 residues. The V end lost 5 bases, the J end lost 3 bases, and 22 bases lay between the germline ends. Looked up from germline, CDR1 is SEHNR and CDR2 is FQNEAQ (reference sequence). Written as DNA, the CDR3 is TGTGCCAGCAGCCCCCCAGAGGGGACGTCTTTGGACACTGAAGCTTTCTTT. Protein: CASSPPEGTSLDTEAFF. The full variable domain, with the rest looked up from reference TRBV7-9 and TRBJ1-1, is DTGVSQNPRHKITKRGQNVTFRCDPISEHNRLYWYRQTLGQGPEFLTYFQNEAQLEKSRLLSDRFSAERPKGSFSTLEIQRTEQGDSAMYLCASSPPEGTSLDTEAFFGQGTRLTVV.

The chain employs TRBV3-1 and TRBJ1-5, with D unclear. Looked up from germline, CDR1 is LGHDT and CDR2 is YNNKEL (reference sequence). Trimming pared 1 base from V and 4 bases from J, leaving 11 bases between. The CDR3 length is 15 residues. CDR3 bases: TGTGCCAGCAGCCAAGGAGGTAGGGCAAATCAGCCCCAGCATTTT. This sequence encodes CASSQGGRANQPQHF.

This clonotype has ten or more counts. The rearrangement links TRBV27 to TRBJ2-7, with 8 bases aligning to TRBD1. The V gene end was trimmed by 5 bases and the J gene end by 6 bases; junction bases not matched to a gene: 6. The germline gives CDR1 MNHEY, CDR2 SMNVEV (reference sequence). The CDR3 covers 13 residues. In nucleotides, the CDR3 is TGTGCCAGCAGTGCAAGACAGGGGAGCGAGCAGTACTTC. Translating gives CASSARQGSEQYF.

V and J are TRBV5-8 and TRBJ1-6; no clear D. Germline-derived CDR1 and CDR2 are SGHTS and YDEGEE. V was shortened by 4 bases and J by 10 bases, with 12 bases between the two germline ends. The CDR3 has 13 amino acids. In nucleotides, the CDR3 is TGTGCCAGCAGCCTGAGTTGGGTCTCACCCCTCCACTTT. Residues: CASSLSWVSPLHF.

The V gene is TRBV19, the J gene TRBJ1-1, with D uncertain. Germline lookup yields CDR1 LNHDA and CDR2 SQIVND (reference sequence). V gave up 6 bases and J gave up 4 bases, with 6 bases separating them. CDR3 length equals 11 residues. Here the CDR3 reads CASRKGTEAFF. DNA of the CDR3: TGTGCCAGTAGGAAGGGCACTGAAGCTTTCTTT.

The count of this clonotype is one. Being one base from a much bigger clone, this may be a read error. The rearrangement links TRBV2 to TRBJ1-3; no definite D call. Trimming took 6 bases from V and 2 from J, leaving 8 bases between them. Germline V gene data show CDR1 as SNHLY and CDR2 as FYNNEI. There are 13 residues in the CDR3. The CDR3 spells CASRGSTGNTIYF. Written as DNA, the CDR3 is TGTGCCAGCAGAGGCAGTACTGGAAACACCATATATTTT.

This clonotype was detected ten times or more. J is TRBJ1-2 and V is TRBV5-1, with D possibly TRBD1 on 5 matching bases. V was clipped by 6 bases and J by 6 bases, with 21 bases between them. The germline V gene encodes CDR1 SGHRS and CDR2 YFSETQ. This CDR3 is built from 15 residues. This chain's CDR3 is CASNWEDTSTNGYTF. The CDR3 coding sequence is TGCGCCAGCAATTGGGAGGACACTTCAACCAATGGCTACACCTTC.

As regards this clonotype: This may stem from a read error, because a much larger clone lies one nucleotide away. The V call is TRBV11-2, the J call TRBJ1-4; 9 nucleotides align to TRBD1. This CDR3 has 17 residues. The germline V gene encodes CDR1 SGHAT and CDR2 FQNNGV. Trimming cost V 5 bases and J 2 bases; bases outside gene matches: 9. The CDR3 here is CASSHRDRASTNEKLFF. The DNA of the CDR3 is TGTGCCAGCAGCCACCGGGACAGGGCGTCTACTAATGAAAAACTGTTTTTT.

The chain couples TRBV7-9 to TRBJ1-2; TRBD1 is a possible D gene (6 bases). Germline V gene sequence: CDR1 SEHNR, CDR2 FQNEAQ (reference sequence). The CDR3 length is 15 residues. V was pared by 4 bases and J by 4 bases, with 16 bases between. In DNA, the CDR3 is TGTGCCAGCAGCTCAATCGGGGGGCGTCCCTATGGCTACACCTTC. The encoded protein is CASSSIGGRPYGYTF.

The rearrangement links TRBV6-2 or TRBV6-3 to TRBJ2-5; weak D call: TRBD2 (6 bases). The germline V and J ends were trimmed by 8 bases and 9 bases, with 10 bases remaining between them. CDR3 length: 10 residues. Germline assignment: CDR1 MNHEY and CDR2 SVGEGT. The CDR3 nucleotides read TGTGCCAGCGCATGGGAGGCCCAGTACTTC. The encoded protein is CASAWEAQYF.

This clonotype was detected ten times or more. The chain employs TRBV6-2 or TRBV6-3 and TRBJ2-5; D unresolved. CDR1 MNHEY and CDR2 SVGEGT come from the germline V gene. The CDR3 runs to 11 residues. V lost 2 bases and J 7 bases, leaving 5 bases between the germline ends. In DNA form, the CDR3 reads TGTGCCAGCAGTTACGCGTTGACCCAGTACTTC. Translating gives CASSYALTQYF.

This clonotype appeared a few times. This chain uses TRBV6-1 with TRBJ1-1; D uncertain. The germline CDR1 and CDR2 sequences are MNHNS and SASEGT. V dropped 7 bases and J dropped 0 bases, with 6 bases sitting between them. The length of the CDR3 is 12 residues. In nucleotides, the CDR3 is TGTGCCAGCAACGGCATGAACACTGAAGCTTTCTTT. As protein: CASNGMNTEAFF.

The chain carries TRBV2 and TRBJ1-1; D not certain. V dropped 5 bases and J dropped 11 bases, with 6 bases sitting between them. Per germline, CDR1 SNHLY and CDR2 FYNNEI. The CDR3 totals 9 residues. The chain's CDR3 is CASSREAFF. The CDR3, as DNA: TGTGCCAGCAGTCGGGAGGCTTTCTTT. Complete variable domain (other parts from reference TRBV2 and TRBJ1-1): EPEVTQTPSHQVTQMGQEVILRCVPISNHLYFYWYRQILGQKVEFLVSFYNNEISEKSEIFDDQFSVERPDGSNFTLKIRSTKLEDSAMYFCASSREAFFGQGTRLTVV.

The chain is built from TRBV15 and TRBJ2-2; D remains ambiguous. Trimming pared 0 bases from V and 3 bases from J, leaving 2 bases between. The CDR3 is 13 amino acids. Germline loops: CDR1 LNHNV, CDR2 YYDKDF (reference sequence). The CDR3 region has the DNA TGTGCCACCAGCAGAGAAGACACCGGGGAGCTGTTTTTT. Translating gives CATSREDTGELFF.

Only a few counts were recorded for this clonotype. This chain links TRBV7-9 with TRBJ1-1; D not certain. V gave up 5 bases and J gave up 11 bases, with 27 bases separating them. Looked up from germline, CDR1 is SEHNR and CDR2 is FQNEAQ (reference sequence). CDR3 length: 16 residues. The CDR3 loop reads CASSPPLWGTAEMAFF. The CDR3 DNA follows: TGTGCCAGCAGCCCGCCCCTTTGGGGTACGGCAGAGATGGCTTTCTTT.